This TCR beta chain was recorded in a study of control samples from healthy donors and cancer patients (dated by TCRdb to about 2020). On this clone itself: Its recognized antigen is unknown. No quality values exist for individual bases; no much larger clone is one base distant.

Library creation used the immunoSEQ multiplex PCR assay. Imported from immuneACCESS, the table was reduced by TCRdb to in-frame sequences with V and J called. These copies leave out some clones; in studies compared against another copy, an unresolved V gene accounts for under half, and the cause of the remainder is not known. Recorded for this sample are about 95,000 clones; roughly nine tenths of them occurred a single time. The top ten hold roughly 0.92% of the sample. The germline ends are 12 bases apart after V is trimmed by 4 bases and J by 5 bases. The germline V gene specifies SGHDT as CDR1 and YYEEEE as CDR2. The CDR3 runs 13 residues from the cysteine to the phenylalanine. This entry keeps only the CDR3 DNA: 39 bases, framed from base 1.

This sequence uses TRBV5-6 and TRBJ1-2; 6 matching bases give a weak D call of TRBD1. The TCR was taken from a woman in her twenties or thirties in good health. Sequencing input: blood. The CDR3 in this case is CASSPDRKYGYTF. In nucleotide form, the sequence is TGTGCCAGCAGCCCAGACAGGAAATATGGCTACACCTTC. Full variable domain (CDR3 extended with the reference TRBV5-6 and TRBJ1-2 proteins): DAGVTQSPTHLIKTRGQQVTLRCSPKSGHDTVSWYQQALGQGPQFIFQYYEEEERQRGNFPDRFSGHQFPNYSSELNVNALLLGDSALYLCASSPDRKYGYTFGSGTRLTVV.